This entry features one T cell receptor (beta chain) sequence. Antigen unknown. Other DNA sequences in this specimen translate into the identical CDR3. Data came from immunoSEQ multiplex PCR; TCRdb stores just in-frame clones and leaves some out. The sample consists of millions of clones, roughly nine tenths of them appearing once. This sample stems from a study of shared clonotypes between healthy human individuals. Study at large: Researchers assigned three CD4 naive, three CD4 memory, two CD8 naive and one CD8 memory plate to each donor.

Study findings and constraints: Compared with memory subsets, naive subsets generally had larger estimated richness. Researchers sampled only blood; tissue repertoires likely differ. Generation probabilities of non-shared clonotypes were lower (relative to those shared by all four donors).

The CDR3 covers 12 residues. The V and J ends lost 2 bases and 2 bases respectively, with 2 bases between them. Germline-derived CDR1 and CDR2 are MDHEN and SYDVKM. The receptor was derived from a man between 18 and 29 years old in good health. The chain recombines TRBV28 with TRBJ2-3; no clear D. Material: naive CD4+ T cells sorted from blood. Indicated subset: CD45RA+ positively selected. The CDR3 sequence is CASSLTTDTQYF. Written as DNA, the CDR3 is TGTGCCAGCAGTTTAACCACAGATACGCAGTATTTT.